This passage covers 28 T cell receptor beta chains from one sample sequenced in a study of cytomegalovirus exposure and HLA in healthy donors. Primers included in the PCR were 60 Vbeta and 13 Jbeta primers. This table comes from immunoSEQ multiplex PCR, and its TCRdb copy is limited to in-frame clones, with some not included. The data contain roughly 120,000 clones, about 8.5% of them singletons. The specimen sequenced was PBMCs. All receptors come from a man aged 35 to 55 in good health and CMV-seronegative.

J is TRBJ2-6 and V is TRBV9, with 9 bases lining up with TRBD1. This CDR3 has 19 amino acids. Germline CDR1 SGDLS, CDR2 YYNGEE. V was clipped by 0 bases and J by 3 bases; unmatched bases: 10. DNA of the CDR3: TGTGCCAGCAGCGTAGTCGGGACAGGGACGCTGAGTGGGGCCAACGTCCTGACTTTC. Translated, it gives CASSVVGTGTLSGANVLTF. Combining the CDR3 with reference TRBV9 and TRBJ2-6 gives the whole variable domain DSGVTQTPKHLITATGQRVTLRCSPRSGDLSVYWYQQSLDQGLQFLIQYYNGEERAKGNILERFSAQQFPDLHSELNLSSLELGDSALYFCASSVVGTGTLSGANVLTFGAGSRLTVL.

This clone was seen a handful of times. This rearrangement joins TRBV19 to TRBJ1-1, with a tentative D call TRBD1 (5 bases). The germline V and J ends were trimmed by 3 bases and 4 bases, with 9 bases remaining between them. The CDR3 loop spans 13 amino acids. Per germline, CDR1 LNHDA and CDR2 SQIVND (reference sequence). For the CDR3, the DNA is TGTGCCAGTAGTATCGGGGACTTCACTGAAGCTTTCTTT. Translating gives CASSIGDFTEAFF.

CDR3 coding DNA: TGCGCCAGCAGCCAAGTTGGGGGGGAGGAGAGAGCTTTCTTT. This encodes CASSQVGGEERAFF. The chain couples TRBV4-1 to TRBJ1-1; perhaps TRBD1 as D (5 bases). The germline V and J ends were trimmed by 1 base and 10 bases, with 16 bases remaining between them. This CDR3 is 14 amino acids long. Germline V gene sequence: CDR1 MGHRA, CDR2 YSYEKL.

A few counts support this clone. DNA of the CDR3: TGTGCCAGCAGGGACAGAAGAGGGATAGGCTACACCTTC. Amino acid sequence: CASRDRRGIGYTF. The chain has TRBV6-1 and TRBJ1-2; TRBD1 might be the D (6 bases). The germline gives CDR1 MNHNS, CDR2 SASEGT. Trimming cost V 6 bases and J 8 bases, with 16 bases left between them. This CDR3 comprises 13 residues.

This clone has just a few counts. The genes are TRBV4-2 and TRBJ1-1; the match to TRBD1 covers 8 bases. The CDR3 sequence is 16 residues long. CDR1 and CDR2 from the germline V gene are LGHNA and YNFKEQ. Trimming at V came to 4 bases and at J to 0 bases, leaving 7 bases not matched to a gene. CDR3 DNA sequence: TGTGCCAGCAGCCGCGACAGGGGCTCCATGAACACTGAAGCTTTCTTT. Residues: CASSRDRGSMNTEAFF.

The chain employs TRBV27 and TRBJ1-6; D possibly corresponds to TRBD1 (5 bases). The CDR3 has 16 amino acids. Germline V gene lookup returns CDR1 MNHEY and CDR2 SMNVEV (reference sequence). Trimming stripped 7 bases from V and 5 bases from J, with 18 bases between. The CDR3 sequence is CASTPGGSRDNSPLHF. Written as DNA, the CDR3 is TGTGCCAGCACCCCGGGGGGGAGTCGGGATAATTCACCCCTCCACTTT.

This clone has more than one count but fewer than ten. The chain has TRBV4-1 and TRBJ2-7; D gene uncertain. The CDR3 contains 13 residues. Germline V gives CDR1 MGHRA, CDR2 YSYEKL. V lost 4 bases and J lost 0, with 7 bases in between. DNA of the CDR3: TGCGCCAGCAGCCTTGCGGCCTCCTACGAGCAGTACTTC. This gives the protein CASSLAASYEQYF.

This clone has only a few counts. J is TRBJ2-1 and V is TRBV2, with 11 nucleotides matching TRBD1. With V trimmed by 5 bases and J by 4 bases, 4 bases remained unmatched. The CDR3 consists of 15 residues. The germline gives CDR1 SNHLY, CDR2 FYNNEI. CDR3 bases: TGTGCCAGCAGTCCGGACAGGGGGCCATACAATGAGCAGTTCTTC. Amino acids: CASSPDRGPYNEQFF.

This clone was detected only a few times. As DNA, the CDR3 is TGTGCCAGTAGTCGGGACCGCGGGGGGAACACCGGGGAGCTGTTTTTT. Translated, it gives CASSRDRGGNTGELFF. The chain carries TRBV2 and TRBJ2-2; 7 nucleotides agree with TRBD2. Looked up from germline, CDR1 is SNHLY and CDR2 is FYNNEI. The CDR3 totals 16 residues. With V trimmed by 9 bases and J by 1 base, 11 bases remained unmatched.

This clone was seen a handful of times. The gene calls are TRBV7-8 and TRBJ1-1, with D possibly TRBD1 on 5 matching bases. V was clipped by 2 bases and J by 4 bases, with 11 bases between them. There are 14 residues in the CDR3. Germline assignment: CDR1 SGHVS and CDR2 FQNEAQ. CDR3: CASSLRRGATEAFF. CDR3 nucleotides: TGTGCCAGCAGCTTAAGGAGGGGTGCCACTGAAGCTTTCTTT.

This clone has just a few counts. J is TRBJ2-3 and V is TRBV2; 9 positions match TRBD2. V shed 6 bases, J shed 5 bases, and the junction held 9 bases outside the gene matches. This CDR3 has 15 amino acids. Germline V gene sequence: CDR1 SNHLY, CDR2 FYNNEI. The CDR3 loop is CASSRLGGGVDTQYF. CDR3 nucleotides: TGTGCCAGCAGCCGTCTAGGCGGGGGGGTAGATACGCAGTATTTT.

The CDR3 is CASKRGPQSNEQFF. CDR3 in DNA: TGTGCCAGCAAGAGGGGGCCTCAATCCAATGAGCAGTTCTTC. The J gene is TRBJ2-1, the V gene TRBV2, with 7 nucleotides matching TRBD1. CDR1 and CDR2 (germline): SNHLY, FYNNEI. V gave up 7 bases and J gave up 6 bases; unmatched junction bases: 9. The length of the CDR3 is 14 residues.

Here the CDR3 reads CASSFLTGVANVLTF. The CDR3 region has the DNA TGTGCCAGCAGCTTTCTGACAGGGGTGGCCAACGTCCTGACTTTC. This sequence joins TRBV11-2 and TRBJ2-6, with 8 bases that match TRBD1. The CDR3 sequence is 15 residues long. Germline V gene sequence: CDR1 SGHAT, CDR2 FQNNGV. After removal of 3 bases from V and 6 bases from J, the junction contained 4 bases not matched to a gene.

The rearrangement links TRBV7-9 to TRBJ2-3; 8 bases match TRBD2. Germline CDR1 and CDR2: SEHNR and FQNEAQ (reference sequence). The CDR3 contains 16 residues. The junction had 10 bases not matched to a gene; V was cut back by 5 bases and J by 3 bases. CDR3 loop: CASSPTLGTRTDTQYF. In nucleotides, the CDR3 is TGTGCCAGCAGCCCTACCCTCGGGACTAGAACAGATACGCAGTATTTT.

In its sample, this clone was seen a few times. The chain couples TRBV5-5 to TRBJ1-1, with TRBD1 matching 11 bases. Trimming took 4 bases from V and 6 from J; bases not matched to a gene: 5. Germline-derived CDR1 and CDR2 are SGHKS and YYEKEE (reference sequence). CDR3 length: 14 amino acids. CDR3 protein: CASSPGQGAAEAFF. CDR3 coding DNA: TGTGCCAGCAGCCCCGGACAGGGGGCAGCTGAAGCTTTCTTT.

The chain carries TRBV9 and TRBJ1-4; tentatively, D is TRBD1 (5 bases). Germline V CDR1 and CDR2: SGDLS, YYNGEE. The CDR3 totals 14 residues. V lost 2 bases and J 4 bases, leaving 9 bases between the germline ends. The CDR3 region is CASSVVGDNEKLFF. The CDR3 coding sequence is TGTGCCAGCAGCGTGGTAGGGGATAATGAAAAACTGTTTTTT.

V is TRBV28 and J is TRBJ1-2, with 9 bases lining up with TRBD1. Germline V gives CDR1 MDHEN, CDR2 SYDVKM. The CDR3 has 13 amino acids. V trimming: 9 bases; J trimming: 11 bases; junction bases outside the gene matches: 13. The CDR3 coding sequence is TGTGCCAGTTCGACAGGGGGGGGATCTCTTTACACCTTC. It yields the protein CASSTGGGSLYTF.

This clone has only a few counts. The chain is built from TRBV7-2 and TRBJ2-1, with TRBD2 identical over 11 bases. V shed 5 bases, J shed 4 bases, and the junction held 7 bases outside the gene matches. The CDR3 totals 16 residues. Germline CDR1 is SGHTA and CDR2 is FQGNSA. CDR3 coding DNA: TGTGCCAGCAGCGCTTTAGCGGGGGGGCTATACAATGAGCAGTTCTTC. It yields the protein CASSALAGGLYNEQFF.

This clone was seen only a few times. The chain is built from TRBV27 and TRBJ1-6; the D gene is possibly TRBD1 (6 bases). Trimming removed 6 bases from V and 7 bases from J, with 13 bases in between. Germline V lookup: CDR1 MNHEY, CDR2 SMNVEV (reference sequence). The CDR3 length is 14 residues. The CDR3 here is CASSFRGGNSPLHF. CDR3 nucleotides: TGTGCCAGCAGCTTCCGGGGGGGCAATTCACCCCTCCACTTT.

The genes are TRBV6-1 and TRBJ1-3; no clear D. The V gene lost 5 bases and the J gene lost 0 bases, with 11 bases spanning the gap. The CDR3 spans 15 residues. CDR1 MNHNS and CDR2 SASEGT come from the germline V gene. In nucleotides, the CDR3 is TGTGCCAGCAGTAAGGACTCAGGCTCTGGAAACACCATATATTTT. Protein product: CASSKDSGSGNTIYF.

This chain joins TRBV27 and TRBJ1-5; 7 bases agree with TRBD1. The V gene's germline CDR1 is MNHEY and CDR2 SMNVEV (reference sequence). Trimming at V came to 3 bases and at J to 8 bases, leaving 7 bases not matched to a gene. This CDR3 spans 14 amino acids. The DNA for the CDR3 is TGTGCCAGCAGTTTCAGGGGGAACGGGGAGCCCCAGCATTTT. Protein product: CASSFRGNGEPQHF.

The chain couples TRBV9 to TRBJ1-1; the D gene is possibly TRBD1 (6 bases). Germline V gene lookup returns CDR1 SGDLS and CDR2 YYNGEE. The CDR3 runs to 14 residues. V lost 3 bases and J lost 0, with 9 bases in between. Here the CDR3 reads CASSETGMNTEAFF. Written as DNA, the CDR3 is TGTGCCAGCAGCGAGACAGGTATGAACACTGAAGCTTTCTTT.

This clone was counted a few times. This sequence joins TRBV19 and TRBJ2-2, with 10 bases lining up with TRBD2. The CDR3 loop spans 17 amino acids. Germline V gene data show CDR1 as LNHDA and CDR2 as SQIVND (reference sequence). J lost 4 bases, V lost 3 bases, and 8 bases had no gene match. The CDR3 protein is CASSMRWSGGGTGELFF. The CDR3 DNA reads TGTGCCAGTAGTATGAGGTGGAGCGGGGGGGGCACCGGGGAGCTGTTTTTT.

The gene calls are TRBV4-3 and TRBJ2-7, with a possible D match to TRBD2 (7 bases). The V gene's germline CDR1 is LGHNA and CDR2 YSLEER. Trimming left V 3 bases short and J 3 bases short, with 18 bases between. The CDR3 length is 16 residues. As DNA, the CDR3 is TGCGCCAGCAGCCAGGCTTTGGCGGGGGCCCTCTACGAGCAGTACTTC. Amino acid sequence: CASSQALAGALYEQYF.

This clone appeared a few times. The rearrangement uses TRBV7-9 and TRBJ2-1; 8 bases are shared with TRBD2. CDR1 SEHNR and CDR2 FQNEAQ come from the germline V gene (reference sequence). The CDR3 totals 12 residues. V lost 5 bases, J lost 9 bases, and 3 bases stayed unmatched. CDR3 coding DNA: TGTGCCAGCAGCCCGGGGGGGTTTGAGCAGTTCTTC. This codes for CASSPGGFEQFF.

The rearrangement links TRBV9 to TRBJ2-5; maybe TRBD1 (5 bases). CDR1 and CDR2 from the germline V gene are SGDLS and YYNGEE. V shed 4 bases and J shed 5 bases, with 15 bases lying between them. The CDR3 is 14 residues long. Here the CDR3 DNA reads TGTGCCAGCAGCTGGGGCCAACAAGGGGAGACCCAGTACTTC. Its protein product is CASSWGQQGETQYF.

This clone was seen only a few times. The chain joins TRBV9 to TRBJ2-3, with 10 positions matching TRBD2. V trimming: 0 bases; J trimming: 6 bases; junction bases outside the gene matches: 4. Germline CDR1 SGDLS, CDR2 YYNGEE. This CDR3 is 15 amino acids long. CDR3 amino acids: CASSVVAGGVDTQYF. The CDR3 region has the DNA TGTGCCAGCAGCGTAGTAGCGGGAGGAGTTGATACGCAGTATTTT. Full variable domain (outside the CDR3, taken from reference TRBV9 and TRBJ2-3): DSGVTQTPKHLITATGQRVTLRCSPRSGDLSVYWYQQSLDQGLQFLIQYYNGEERAKGNILERFSAQQFPDLHSELNLSSLELGDSALYFCASSVVAGGVDTQYFGPGTRLTVL.

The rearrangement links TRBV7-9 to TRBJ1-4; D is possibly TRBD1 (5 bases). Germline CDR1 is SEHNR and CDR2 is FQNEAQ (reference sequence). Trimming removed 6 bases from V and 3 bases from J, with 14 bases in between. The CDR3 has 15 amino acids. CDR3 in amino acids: CASRTVPGPNEKLFF. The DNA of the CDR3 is TGTGCCAGCAGAACGGTGCCAGGGCCTAATGAAAAACTGTTTTTT. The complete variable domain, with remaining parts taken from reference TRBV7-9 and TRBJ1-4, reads DTGVSQNPRHKITKRGQNVTFRCDPISEHNRLYWYRQTLGQGPEFLTYFQNEAQLEKSRLLSDRFSAERPKGSFSTLEIQRTEQGDSAMYLCASRTVPGPNEKLFFGSGTQLSVL.